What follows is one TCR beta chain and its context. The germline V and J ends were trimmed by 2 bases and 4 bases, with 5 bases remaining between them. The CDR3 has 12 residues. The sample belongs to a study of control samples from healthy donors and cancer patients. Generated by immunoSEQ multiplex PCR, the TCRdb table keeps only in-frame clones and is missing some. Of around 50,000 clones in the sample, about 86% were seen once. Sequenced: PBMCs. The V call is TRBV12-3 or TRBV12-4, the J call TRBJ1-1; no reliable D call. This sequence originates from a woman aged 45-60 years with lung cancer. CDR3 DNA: TGTGCCAGCAGTTTAAAGGGCACTGAAGCTTTCTTT. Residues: CASSLKGTEAFF.